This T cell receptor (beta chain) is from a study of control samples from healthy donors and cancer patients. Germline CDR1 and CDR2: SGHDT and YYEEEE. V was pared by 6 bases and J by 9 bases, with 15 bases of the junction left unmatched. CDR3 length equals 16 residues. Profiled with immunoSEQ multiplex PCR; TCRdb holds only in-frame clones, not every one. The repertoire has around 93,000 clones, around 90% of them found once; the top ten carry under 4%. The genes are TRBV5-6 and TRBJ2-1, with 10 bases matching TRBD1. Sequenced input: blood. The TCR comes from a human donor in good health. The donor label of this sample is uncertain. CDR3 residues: CASILFPGQGISEQFF. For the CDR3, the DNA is TGTGCCAGCATCCTTTTCCCGGGACAGGGGATTAGTGAGCAGTTCTTC.